Sequencing of this T cell receptor beta chain was carried out in a study of CD8+ T cells in alopecia areata. The germline V gene encodes CDR1 SGHDT and CDR2 YYEEEE. The CDR3 sequence is 15 residues long. V lost 4 bases to trimming and J lost 7 bases; unmatched junction nucleotides: 11. Sequencing templates came from extracted RNA that was reverse transcribed into cDNA. Sequenced by immunoSEQ multiplex PCR; TCRdb stores in-frame clones only, minus some. The data hold more than 85,000 clones, with approximately 66% observed a single time. Described treatment: oral pan-JAK inhibitor, 5-10 mg twice daily. This clone was observed a single time. What it binds is unknown. Study-level results: Sequencing of scalp tissue also captures the resident alphabeta T cells of normal skin. Compared with mice, patients displayed less clear TCR sharing, possibly for HLA-related reasons. Especially in alopecia totalis/universalis, lesional scalp showed greater clonality than normal scalp did.

This clonotype was obtained from a human donor with alopecia areata. Sequencing used CD8+ T cells sorted from blood, obtained at week 4, from a patient treated with tofacitinib. The chain employs TRBV5-6 and TRBJ1-2; 9 nucleotides line up with TRBD1. The CDR3 sequence is CASSGGTGSLGGYTF. As DNA, the CDR3 is TGTGCCAGCAGCGGGGGGACAGGGAGCCTAGGTGGCTACACCTTC.